What follows are 24 T cell receptor beta chains derived from one specimen sequenced in a study of CD8 T cells in Susac syndrome. Reverse transcription used roughly 0.5 to 1 ug RNA and random hexamers. TCRdb redid the calling of the immunoSEQ multiplex PCR reads with MiXCR, one entry per CDR3 protein. The sample consists of 250,000 to 300,000 distinct CDR3 sequences, 70% to 90% of them appearing once. The sequencing sample was made of CD8+ T cells from PBMCs. These receptors originate from a human donor with multiple sclerosis.

The V call is TRBV7-9, the J call TRBJ2-7; 12 positions agree with TRBD2. The CDR3 runs 14 residues. Germline-derived CDR1 and CDR2 are SEHNR and FQNEAQ (reference sequence). The ends lost 5 bases at V and 7 bases at J; junction bases unmatched: 6. The CDR3 DNA follows: TGTGCCAGCAGCCTGACTAGCGGGAGAGAAGAGCAGTACTTC. Translated: CASSLTSGREEQYF.

This sequence joins TRBV12-3 or TRBV12-4 and TRBJ2-7, with D unclear. The CDR3 consists of 13 residues. V was pared by 5 bases and J by 3 bases, with 11 bases between. As DNA, the CDR3 is TGTGCCAGCAGTCCTAATCGTTTCTACGAGCAGTACTTC. Translating gives CASSPNRFYEQYF.

The chain is built from TRBV11-2 and TRBJ2-7, with D maybe TRBD1 (5 bases). V lost 0 bases to trimming and J lost 5 bases, with 11 bases between them. The germline gives CDR1 SGHAT, CDR2 FQNNGV. This CDR3 has 14 amino acids. CDR3 loop: CASSLDRARNEQYF. Written as DNA, the CDR3 is TGTGCCAGCAGCTTAGACAGGGCTAGGAACGAGCAGTACTTC.

J is TRBJ2-1 and V is TRBV9; a weak D match, TRBD2 (6 bases). V was trimmed by 7 bases and J by 2 bases, leaving 10 bases between them. The length of the CDR3 is 13 residues. CDR1 and CDR2 from the germline V gene are SGDLS and YYNGEE. CDR3: CASSGDPYNEQFF. The DNA of the CDR3 is TGTGCCAGCTCGGGGGACCCCTACAATGAGCAGTTCTTC.

The V gene is TRBV5-1, the J gene TRBJ2-1, with TRBD1 as a possible D gene (6 bases). In germline, CDR1 is SGHRS, CDR2 YFSETQ. Trimming shortened V by 0 bases and J by 8 bases, and 15 bases separated the two germline ends. CDR3 length equals 15 residues. The CDR3 sequence: CASSLAVQGIYEQFF. CDR3 sequence (DNA): TGCGCCAGCAGCTTGGCCGTTCAGGGGATATATGAGCAGTTCTTC. Combining the CDR3 with reference TRBV5-1 and TRBJ2-1 gives the whole variable domain KAGVTQTPRYLIKTRGQQVTLSCSPISGHRSVSWYQQTPGQGLQFLFEYFSETQRNKGNFPGRFSGRQFSNSRSEMNVSTLELGDSALYLCASSLAVQGIYEQFFGPGTRLTVL.

Written as DNA, the CDR3 is TGCAGTGTCTCCCGGGACCCCTGGGGGACCGGATCCTACGAGCAGTACTTC. Encoded protein: CSVSRDPWGTGSYEQYF. The rearrangement uses TRBV20-1 and TRBJ2-7; tentatively, D is TRBD1 or TRBD2 (5 bases each). This CDR3 comprises 17 residues. Germline loops: CDR1 DFQATT, CDR2 SNEGSKA (reference sequence). The V gene lost 7 bases and the J gene lost 1 base, with 26 bases spanning the gap.

V gene TRBV12-3 or TRBV12-4 combines with J gene TRBJ2-7, with 7 positions matching TRBD2. The CDR3 covers 19 residues. The J segment lost 3 bases and the V segment lost 5 bases, leaving 22 bases of the junction unmatched. This chain's CDR3 is CASSPHTRPGRGTHYEQYF. The CDR3 DNA sequence: TGTGCCAGCAGTCCTCATACACGCCCAGGGCGGGGGACCCACTACGAGCAGTACTTC.

This rearrangement joins TRBV2 to TRBJ2-1, with D possibly TRBD2 on 6 matching bases. V dropped 8 bases and J dropped 2 bases, with 10 bases sitting between them. Germline V gene data show CDR1 as SNHLY and CDR2 as FYNNEI. This CDR3 spans 13 amino acids. In nucleotides, the CDR3 is TGTGCCAGCGCGGGGTACCCCTACAATGAGCAGTTCTTC. Translated, it gives CASAGYPYNEQFF.

The chain uses TRBV9 and TRBJ2-7; tentatively, D is TRBD1 (9 bases). With 3 bases removed from V and 3 bases from J, the gap between germline ends came to 19 bases. This CDR3 is 16 amino acids long. In germline, CDR1 is SGDLS, CDR2 YYNGEE. The CDR3 nucleotides read TGTGCCAGCAGCGCGGGAGGGGACAGGGCTAACTACGAGCAGTACTTC. Residues: CASSAGGDRANYEQYF.

V gene TRBV6-2 or TRBV6-3 combines with J gene TRBJ2-5; D is unresolved. The V end lost 0 bases, the J end lost 5 bases, and 4 bases lay between the germline ends. Germline loops: CDR1 MNHEY, CDR2 SVGEGT. CDR3 length: 12 amino acids. The CDR3 DNA reads as TGTGCCAGCAGTTACTCCCTTGAGACCCAGTACTTC. Translating it yields CASSYSLETQYF.

This clonotype has only a few counts. The chain is built from TRBV6-6 and TRBJ2-1; D remains ambiguous. CDR1 and CDR2 from the germline V gene are MNHNY and SVGAGI (reference sequence). The CDR3 spans 13 residues. Trimming stripped 5 bases from V and 3 bases from J, with 8 bases between. In DNA, the CDR3 is TGTGCCAGCAGTCCCCTCAGCTACAATGAGCAGTTCTTC. Its translation is CASSPLSYNEQFF.

J is TRBJ1-5 and V is TRBV27; D call uncertain. The CDR3 extends over 14 amino acids. From germline, CDR1 is MNHEY and CDR2 SMNVEV (reference sequence). Trimming removed 4 bases from V and 0 bases from J, with 7 bases in between. The CDR3 coding sequence is TGTGCCAGCAGTTCGGGGTCTAGCAATCAGCCCCAGCATTTT. The encoded protein is CASSSGSSNQPQHF.

The genes are TRBV7-9 and TRBJ2-5; D possibly corresponds to TRBD2 (5 bases). This CDR3 has 13 amino acids. Germline assignment: CDR1 SEHNR and CDR2 FQNEAQ (reference sequence). V lost 5 bases, J lost 2 bases, and 9 bases lay in between. CDR3 DNA: TGTGCCAGCAGCCACGGGGAGCAAGAGACCCAGTACTTC. Its protein is CASSHGEQETQYF.

The J gene is TRBJ2-7, the V gene TRBV25-1, with D perhaps being TRBD1 or TRBD2 (5 bases each). Germline V lookup: CDR1 MGHDK, CDR2 SYGVNS. V gave up 5 bases and J gave up 2 bases, with 10 bases separating them. This CDR3 is 13 amino acids long. The CDR3 region is CASSWDHPYEQYF. CDR3 nucleotides: TGTGCCAGCAGTTGGGACCATCCCTACGAGCAGTACTTC.

This chain uses TRBV4-1 with TRBJ2-7; 7 bases map to TRBD2. Germline V lookup: CDR1 MGHRA, CDR2 YSYEKL. The V gene end was trimmed by 4 bases and the J gene end by 2 bases; junction bases not matched to a gene: 8. The CDR3 contains 15 residues. CDR3 in amino acids: CASSPDPGGPYEQYF. Here the CDR3 DNA reads TGCGCCAGCAGCCCGGATCCGGGGGGACCCTACGAGCAGTACTTC.

This clonotype was seen only once. The CDR3 nucleotides read TGCGCCAGCAGTCACCCTATGAGGCTGTACGAGCAGTACTTC. It encodes CASSHPMRLYEQYF. This rearrangement joins TRBV23-1 to TRBJ2-7, with unresolved D. TRBV23-1 is classed as an ORF, of uncertain function. The CDR3 is 14 residues long. V lost 3 bases and J 4 bases, leaving 13 bases between the germline ends.

The chain has TRBV12-3 or TRBV12-4 and TRBJ1-2; D remains unclear. The CDR3 is 13 amino acids. Between the trimmed V and J ends, which lost 6 bases and 3 bases, there was a span of 11 bases. CDR3 region: CASSRGSYYGYTF. The DNA of the CDR3 is TGTGCCAGCAGCCGAGGGAGTTACTATGGCTACACCTTC.

V gene TRBV7-9 combines with J gene TRBJ2-7; D possibly corresponds to TRBD1 (6 bases). This CDR3 has 15 amino acids. The germline V gene has CDR1 SEHNR and CDR2 FQNEAQ (reference sequence). Trimming took off 4 bases at V and 2 bases at J, with 15 bases between the two ends. CDR3 protein: CASSSIRDTTYEQYF. Written as DNA, the CDR3 is TGTGCCAGCAGCTCAATCCGGGACACCACCTACGAGCAGTACTTC. The full variable domain, its missing parts supplied by reference TRBV7-9 and TRBJ2-7, is DTGVSQNPRHKITKRGQNVTFRCDPISEHNRLYWYRQTLGQGPEFLTYFQNEAQLEKSRLLSDRFSAERPKGSFSTLEIQRTEQGDSAMYLCASSSIRDTTYEQYFGPGTRLTVT.

V gene TRBV6-6 combines with J gene TRBJ2-2, with D possibly being TRBD1 (5 bases). Trimming removed 2 bases from V and 1 base from J, with 8 bases in between. CDR3 length: 15 amino acids. Germline values: CDR1 MNHNY, CDR2 SVGAGI (reference sequence). The CDR3 loop is CASSYEQENTGELFF. For the CDR3, the DNA is TGTGCCAGCAGTTACGAACAGGAGAACACCGGGGAGCTGTTTTTT.

The chain has TRBV10-3 and TRBJ2-3, with a possible D match to TRBD2 (7 bases). The germline gives CDR1 ENHRY, CDR2 SYGVKD. The CDR3 spans 12 residues. Trimming shortened V by 8 bases and J by 6 bases, and 12 bases separated the two germline ends. The CDR3 loop is CAILGGADTQYF. The CDR3 coding sequence is TGTGCCATCTTAGGGGGGGCGGATACGCAGTATTTT.

The chain couples TRBV28 to TRBJ2-5; D might be TRBD1 or TRBD2, each matching 5 bases. The CDR3 has 16 residues. CDR1 and CDR2 from the germline V gene are MDHEN and SYDVKM. V dropped 4 bases and J dropped 1 base, with 16 bases sitting between them. The CDR3 nucleotides are TGTGCCAGCAGTTGGCTGGGGGAGAACATCCAAGAGACCCAGTACTTC. Its translation is CASSWLGENIQETQYF.

This rearrangement joins TRBV27 to TRBJ1-3, with D unclear. Germline V gives CDR1 MNHEY, CDR2 SMNVEV (reference sequence). This CDR3 region has 13 residues. The V gene lost 3 bases and the J gene lost 9 bases, with 12 bases spanning the gap. The CDR3 loop reads CASSLVFGSTIYF. In DNA form, the CDR3 reads TGTGCCAGCAGTTTGGTGTTCGGTAGCACCATATATTTT.

The gene calls are TRBV24-1 and TRBJ1-5; unclear D gene. This CDR3 is 14 amino acids long. Trimming took 4 bases from V and 0 from J, leaving 6 bases between them. CDR1 and CDR2 from the germline V gene are KGHDR and SFDVKD. The CDR3 DNA sequence: TGTGCCACCAGTGACCCGTATAGCAATCAGCCCCAGCATTTT. Protein sequence: CATSDPYSNQPQHF.

The genes are TRBV6-1 and TRBJ1-5; D may be TRBD1 (5 bases). Germline V gene sequence: CDR1 MNHNS, CDR2 SASEGT. The CDR3 is 15 residues long. Trimming shortened V by 5 bases and J by 4 bases, and 15 bases separated the two germline ends. The CDR3 region is CASSPGRGGNQPQHF. The CDR3 DNA sequence: TGTGCCAGCAGTCCTGGGAGGGGCGGGAATCAGCCCCAGCATTTT.